By sample fraction, the clone carrying this TCR beta chain is medium-sized. The junction departs from germline at one end; a sequencing error may be responsible. Germline values: CDR1 SGHRS, CDR2 YFSETQ. The length of the CDR3 is 14 residues. This sample is part of a study of OX40 agonist ivuxolimab in advanced cancers. Background on the study: Prior checkpoint blockade (anti-PD-1, anti-PD-L1 or anti-CTLA-4) was permitted; approximately 44% had it.

Assay used: immunoSEQ multiplex PCR; TCRdb lists only in-frame clones, some missing. The sample contains about 67,000 clones, 85% to 90% of which appear only once. Sequencing was performed on CD4+ or CD8+ T cells sorted from blood, taken in a trial of the OX40 agonist ivuxolimab. This sequence originates from an adult with an advanced solid tumor such as melanoma, head and neck, liver or kidney cancer. V is TRBV5-1 and J is TRBJ2-7; D assignment may be TRBD1 or TRBD2 (6 bases each). The CDR3: CASSFPGDSNEQYF. The CDR3 DNA is TGCGCCAGCAGCTTCCCAGGGGACTCCAACGAGCAGTACTTC.